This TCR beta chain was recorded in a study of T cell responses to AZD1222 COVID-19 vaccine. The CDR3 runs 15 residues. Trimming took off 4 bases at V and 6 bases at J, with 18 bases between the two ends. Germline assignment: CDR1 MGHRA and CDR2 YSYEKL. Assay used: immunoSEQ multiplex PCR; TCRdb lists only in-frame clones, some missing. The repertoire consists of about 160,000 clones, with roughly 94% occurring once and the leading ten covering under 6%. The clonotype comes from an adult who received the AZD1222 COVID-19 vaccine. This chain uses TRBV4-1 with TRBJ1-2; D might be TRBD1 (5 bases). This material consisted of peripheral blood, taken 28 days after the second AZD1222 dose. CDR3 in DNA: TGCGCCAGCAGCCCAGAAGACTGGCAGGGTGATGGCTACACCTTC. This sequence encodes CASSPEDWQGDGYTF.